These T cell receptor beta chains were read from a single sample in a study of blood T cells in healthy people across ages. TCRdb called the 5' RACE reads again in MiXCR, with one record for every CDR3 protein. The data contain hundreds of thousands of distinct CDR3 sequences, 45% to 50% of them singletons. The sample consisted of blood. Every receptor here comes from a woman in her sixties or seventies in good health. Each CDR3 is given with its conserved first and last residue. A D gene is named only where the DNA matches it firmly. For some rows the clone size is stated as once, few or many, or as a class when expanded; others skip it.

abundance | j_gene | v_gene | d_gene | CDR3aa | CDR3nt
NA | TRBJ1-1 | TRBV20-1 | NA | CSARDQKMNTEAFF | TGCAGTGCTAGAGACCAGAAAATGAACACTGAAGCTTTCTTT
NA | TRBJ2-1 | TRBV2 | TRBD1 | CASSDRDRVSEQFF | TGTGCCAGCAGTGACAGGGACAGGGTATCTGAGCAGTTCTTC
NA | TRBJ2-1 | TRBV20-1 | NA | CSARAPGSSYNEQFF | TGCAGTGCTAGAGCCCCTGGTTCCTCCTACAATGAGCAGTTCTTC
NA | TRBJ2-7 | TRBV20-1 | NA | CSARDTGGPTYEQYF | TGCAGTGCTAGAGATACCGGGGGTCCTACCTACGAGCAGTACTTC
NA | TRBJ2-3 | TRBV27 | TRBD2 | CASSPGLALFRDTQYF | TGTGCCAGCAGCCCCGGACTAGCCCTGTTTCGAGATACGCAGTATTTT
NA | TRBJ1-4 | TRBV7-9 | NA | CASSSGTGNEKLFF | TGTGCCAGCAGCTCCGGGACGGGCAATGAAAAACTGTTTTTT
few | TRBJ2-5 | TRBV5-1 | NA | CASSFGVRGRGRETQYF | TGCGCCAGCAGCTTCGGAGTTCGAGGGAGAGGGAGAGAGACCCAGTACTTC
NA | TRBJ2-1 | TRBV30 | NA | CAWSPRTYNEQFF | TGTGCCTGGAGCCCGAGGACTTACAATGAGCAGTTCTTC
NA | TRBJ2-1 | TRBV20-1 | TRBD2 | CSARTSDNEQFF | TGCAGTGCTAGGACTAGCGACAATGAGCAGTTCTTC
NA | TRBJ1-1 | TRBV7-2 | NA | CASSLNARLNTKAFF | TGTGCCAGCAGCTTAAATGCCAGGCTGAACACTAAAGCTTTCTTT